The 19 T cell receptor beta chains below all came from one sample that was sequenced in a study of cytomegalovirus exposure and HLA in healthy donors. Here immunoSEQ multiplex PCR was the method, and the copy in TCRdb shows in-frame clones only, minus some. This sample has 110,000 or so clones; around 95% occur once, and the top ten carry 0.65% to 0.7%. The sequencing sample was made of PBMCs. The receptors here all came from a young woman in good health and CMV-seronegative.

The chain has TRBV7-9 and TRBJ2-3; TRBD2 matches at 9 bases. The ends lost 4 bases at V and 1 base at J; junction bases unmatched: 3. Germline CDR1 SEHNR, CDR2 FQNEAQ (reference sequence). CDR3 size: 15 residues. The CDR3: CASSYKRGGTDTQYF. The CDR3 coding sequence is TGTGCCAGCAGCTACAAGCGGGGGGGCACAGATACGCAGTATTTT.

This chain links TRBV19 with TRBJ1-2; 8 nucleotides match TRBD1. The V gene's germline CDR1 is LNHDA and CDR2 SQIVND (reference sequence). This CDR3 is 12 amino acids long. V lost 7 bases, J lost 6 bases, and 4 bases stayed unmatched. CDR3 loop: CASNTDRDGYTF. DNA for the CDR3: TGTGCCAGTAACACGGACAGGGATGGCTACACCTTC.

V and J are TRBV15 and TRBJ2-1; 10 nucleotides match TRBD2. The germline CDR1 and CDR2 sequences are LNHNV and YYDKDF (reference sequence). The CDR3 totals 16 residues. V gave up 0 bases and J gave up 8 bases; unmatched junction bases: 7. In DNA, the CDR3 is TGTGCCACCAGCAGAGATTCTAGCGGGGGAGGGGATGAGCAGTTCTTC. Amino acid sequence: CATSRDSSGGGDEQFF.

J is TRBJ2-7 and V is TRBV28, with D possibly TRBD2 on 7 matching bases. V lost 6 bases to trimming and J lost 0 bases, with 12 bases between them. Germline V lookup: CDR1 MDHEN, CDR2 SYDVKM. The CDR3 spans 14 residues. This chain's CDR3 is CASSLRGASYEQYF. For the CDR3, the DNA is TGTGCCAGCAGCCTACGGGGGGCCTCCTACGAGCAGTACTTC.

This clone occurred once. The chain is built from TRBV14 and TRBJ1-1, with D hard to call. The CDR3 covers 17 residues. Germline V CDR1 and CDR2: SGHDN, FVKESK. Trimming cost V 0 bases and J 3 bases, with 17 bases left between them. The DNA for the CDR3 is TGTGCCAGCAGCCAAGAGGCCGGGAAATCTGGGGACACTGAAGCTTTCTTT. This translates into CASSQEAGKSGDTEAFF.

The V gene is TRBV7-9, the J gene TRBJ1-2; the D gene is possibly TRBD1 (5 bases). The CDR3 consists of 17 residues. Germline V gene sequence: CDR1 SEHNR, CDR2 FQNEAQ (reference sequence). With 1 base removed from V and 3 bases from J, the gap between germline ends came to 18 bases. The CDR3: CASSLEGRALNHYGYTF. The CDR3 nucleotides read TGTGCCAGCAGCTTAGAGGGCAGGGCGCTAAATCACTATGGCTACACCTTC.

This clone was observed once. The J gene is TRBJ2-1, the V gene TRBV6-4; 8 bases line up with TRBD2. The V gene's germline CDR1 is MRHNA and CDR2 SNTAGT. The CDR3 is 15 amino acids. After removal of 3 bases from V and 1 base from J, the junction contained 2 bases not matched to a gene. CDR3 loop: CASSESGGSYNEQFF. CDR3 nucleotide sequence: TGTGCCAGCAGTGAGAGCGGGGGTTCCTACAATGAGCAGTTCTTC.

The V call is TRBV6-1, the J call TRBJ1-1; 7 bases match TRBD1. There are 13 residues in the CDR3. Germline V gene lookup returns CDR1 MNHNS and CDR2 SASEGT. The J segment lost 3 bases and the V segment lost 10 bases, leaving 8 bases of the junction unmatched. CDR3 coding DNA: TGTGCCAACGTAGACAGGGAAGACACTGAAGCTTTCTTT. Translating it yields CANVDREDTEAFF.

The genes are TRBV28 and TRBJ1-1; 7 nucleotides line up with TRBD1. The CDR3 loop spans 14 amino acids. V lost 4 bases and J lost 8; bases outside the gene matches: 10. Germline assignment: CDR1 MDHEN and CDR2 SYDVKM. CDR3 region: CASSSGQFTGEAFF. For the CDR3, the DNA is TGTGCCAGCAGTTCGGGACAGTTTACAGGGGAAGCTTTCTTT.

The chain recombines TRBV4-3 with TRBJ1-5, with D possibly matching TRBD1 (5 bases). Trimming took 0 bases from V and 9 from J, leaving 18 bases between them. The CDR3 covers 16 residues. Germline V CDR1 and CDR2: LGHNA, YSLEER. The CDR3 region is CASSQDLGRVDVPQHF. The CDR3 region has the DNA TGCGCCAGCAGCCAAGATCTGGGCAGGGTGGATGTGCCCCAGCATTTT.

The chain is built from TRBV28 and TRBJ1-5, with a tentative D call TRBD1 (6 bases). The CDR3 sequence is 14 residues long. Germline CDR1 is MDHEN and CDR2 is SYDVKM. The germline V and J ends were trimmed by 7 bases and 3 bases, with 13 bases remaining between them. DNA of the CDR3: TGTGCCAGCACAACCGGGACACACAATCAGCCCCAGCATTTT. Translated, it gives CASTTGTHNQPQHF.

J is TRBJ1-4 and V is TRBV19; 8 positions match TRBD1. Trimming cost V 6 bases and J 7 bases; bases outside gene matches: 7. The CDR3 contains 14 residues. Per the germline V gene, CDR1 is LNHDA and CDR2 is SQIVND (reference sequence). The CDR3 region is CASSEDRGVEKLFF. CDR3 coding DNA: TGTGCCAGTAGCGAAGACAGGGGTGTTGAAAAACTGTTTTTT.

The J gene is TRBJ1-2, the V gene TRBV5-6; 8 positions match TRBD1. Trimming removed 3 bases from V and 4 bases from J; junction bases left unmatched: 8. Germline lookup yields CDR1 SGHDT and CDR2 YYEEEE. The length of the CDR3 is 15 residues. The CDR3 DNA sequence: TGTGCCAGCAGCTCGTCGGACAGGGTACCCTATGGCTACACCTTC. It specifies CASSSSDRVPYGYTF.

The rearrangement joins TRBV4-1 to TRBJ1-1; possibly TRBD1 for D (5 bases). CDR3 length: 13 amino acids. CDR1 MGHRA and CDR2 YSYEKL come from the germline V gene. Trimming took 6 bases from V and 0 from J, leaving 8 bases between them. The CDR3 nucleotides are TGCGCCAGCAGTTGGGGCGTGAACACTGAAGCTTTCTTT. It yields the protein CASSWGVNTEAFF.

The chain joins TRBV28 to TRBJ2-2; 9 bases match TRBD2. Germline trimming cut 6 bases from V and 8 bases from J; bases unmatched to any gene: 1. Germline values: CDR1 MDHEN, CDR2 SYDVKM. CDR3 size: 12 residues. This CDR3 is CASSAGGGELFF. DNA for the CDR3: TGTGCCAGCAGCGCGGGAGGGGGGGAGCTGTTTTTT.

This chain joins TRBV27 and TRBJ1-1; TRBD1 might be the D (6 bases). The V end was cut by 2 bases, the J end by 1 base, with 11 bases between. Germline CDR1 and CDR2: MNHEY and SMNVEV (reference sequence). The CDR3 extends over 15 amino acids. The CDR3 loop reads CASSLGQYGNTEAFF. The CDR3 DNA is TGTGCCAGCAGTTTAGGACAGTACGGGAACACTGAAGCTTTCTTT.

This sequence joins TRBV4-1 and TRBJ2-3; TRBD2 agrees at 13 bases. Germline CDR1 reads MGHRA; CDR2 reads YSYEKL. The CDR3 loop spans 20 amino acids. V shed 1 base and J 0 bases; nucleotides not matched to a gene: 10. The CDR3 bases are TGCGCCAGCAGCCAAGGGAGACTAGCGGGGGGCCAACATAGCACAGATACGCAGTATTTT. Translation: CASSQGRLAGGQHSTDTQYF.

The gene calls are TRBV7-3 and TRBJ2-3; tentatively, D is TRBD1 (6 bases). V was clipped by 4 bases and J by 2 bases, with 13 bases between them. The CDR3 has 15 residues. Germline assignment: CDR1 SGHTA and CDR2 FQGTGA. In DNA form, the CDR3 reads TGTGCCAGCAGCTCCCGGACAGTTCCCACAGATACGCAGTATTTT. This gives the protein CASSSRTVPTDTQYF.

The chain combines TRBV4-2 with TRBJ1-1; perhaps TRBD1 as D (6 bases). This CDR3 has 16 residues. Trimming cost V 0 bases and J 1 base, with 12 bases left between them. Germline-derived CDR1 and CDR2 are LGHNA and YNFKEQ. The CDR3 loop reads CASSQEGIGGNTEAFF. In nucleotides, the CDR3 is TGTGCCAGCAGCCAAGAGGGGATAGGGGGGAACACTGAAGCTTTCTTT.